This T cell receptor (beta chain) was captured in a study of shared clonotypes between healthy human individuals. V was cut by 3 bases and J by 1 base, with 9 bases left in between. In germline, CDR1 is SQVTM, CDR2 ANQGSEA. This CDR3 has 13 residues. This clone was recorded once. The authors loaded 200 ng DNA, about 30,000 T cell genomes, into sorted-subset replicate PCRs. Generated by immunoSEQ multiplex PCR, the TCRdb table keeps only in-frame clones and is missing some. The repertoire consists of over a million clones, with 95% to 99% occurring once and the leading ten covering around 0.45%. The sequenced sample was naive CD4+ T cells sorted from blood. Sample subset: CD45RA+ positively selected. The sequence came from a man younger than 45 in good health. The chain joins TRBV29-1 to TRBJ1-1; D is ambiguous. The CDR3 is CSVEVSWNTEAFF. The CDR3 DNA sequence: TGCAGCGTTGAGGTCAGCTGGAACACTGAAGCTTTCTTT. Variable domain in full (rest from reference TRBV29-1 and TRBJ1-1): SAVISQKPSRDICQRGTSLTIQCQVDSQVTMMFWYRQQPGQSLTLIATANQGSEATYESGFVIDKFPISRPNLTFSTLTVSNMSPEDSSIYLCSVEVSWNTEAFFGQGTRLTVV.